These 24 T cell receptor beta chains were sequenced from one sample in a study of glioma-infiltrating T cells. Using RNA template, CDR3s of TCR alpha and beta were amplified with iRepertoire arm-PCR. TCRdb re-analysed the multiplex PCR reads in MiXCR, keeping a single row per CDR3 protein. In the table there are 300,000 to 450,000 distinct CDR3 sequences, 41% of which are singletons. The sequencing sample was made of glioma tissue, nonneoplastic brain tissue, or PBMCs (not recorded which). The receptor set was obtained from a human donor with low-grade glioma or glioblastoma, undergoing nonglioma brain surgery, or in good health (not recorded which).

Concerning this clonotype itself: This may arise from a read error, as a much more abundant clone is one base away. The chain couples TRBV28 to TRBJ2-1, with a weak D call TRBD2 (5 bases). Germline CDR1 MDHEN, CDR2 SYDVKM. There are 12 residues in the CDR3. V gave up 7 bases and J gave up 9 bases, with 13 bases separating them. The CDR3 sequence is CASTFIRGEQFF. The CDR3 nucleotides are TGTGCCAGCACTTTTATTCGGGGTGAGCAGTTCTTC.

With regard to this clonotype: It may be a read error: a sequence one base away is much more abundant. In DNA form, the CDR3 reads TGTGCCATCAGAGGGACGCAGAACACTGAAGCTTCCTTT. Translating it yields CAIRGTQNTEASF. The V and J genes are TRBV6-1 and TRBJ1-1; perhaps TRBD1 as D (5 bases). The germline V gene has CDR1 MNHNS and CDR2 SASEGT. The CDR3 consists of 13 residues.

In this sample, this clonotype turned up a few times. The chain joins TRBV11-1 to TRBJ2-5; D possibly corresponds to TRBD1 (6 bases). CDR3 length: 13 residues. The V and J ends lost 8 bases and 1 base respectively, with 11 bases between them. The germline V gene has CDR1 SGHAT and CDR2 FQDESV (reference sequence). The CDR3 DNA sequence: TGTGCCAGCGTTGGACAGCTCCAAGAGACCCAGTACTTC. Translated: CASVGQLQETQYF. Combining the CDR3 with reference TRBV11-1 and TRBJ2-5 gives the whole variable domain EAEVAQSPRYKITEKSQAVAFWCDPISGHATLYWYRQILGQGPELLVQFQDESVVDDSQLPKDRFSAERLKGVDSTLKIQPAELGDSAMYLCASVGQLQETQYFGPGTRLLVL.

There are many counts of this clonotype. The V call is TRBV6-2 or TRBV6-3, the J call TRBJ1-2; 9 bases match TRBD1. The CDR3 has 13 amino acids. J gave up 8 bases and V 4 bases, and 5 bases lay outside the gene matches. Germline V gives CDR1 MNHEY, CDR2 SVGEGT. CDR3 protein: CASSWGQGDGYTF. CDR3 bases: TGTGCCAGCAGTTGGGGACAGGGTGACGGCTACACCTTC.

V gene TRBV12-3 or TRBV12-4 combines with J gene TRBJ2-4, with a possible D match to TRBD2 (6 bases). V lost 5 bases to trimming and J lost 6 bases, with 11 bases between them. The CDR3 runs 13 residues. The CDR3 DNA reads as TGTGCCAGCAGTCGGGACTTCTCAAACATTCAGTACTTC. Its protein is CASSRDFSNIQYF.

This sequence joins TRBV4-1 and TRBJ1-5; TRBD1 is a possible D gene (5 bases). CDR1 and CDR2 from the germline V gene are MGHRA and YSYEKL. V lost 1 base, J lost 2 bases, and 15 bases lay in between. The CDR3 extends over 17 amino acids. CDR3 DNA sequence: TGCGCCAGCAGCCAAGGGATGGCTCGGGGGGGCAATCAGCCCCAGCATTTT. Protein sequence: CASSQGMARGGNQPQHF.

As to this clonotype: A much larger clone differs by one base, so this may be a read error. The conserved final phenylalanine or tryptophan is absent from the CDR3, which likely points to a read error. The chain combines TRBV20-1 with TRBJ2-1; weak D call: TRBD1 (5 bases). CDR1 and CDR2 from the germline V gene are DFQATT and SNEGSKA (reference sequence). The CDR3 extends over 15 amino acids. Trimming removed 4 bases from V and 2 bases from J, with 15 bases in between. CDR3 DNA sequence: TGCAGTGCTAATGTTGGCAGGACACCCTACAATGAGCAGTTCTTA. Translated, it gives CSANVGRTPYNEQFL.

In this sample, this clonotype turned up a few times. The CDR3 nucleotides are TGTGCCAGCAGCCCTGGAGTCTGGACTGAAGCTTTCTTT. Protein: CASSPGVWTEAFF. The chain carries TRBV7-8 and TRBJ1-1; D unclear. V shed 5 bases and J shed 5 bases, with 12 bases lying between them. Germline assignment: CDR1 SGHVS and CDR2 FQNEAQ. The length of the CDR3 is 13 residues.

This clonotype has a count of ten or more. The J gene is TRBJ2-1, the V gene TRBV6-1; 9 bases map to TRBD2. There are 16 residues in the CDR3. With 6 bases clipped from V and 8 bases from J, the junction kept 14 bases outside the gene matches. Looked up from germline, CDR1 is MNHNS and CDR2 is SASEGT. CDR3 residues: CASSSHGLAGLDEQFF. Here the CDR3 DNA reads TGTGCCAGCAGCTCCCATGGGCTAGCGGGATTGGATGAGCAGTTCTTC.

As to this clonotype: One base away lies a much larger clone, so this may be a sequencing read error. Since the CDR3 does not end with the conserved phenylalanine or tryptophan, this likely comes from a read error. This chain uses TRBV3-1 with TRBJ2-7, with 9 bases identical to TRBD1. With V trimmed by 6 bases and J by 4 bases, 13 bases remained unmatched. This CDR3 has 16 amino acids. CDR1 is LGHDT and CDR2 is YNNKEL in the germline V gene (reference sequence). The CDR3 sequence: CASSYSDPGQGYEQYL. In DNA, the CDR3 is TGTGCCAGCAGTTATTCCGACCCGGGACAGGGTTACGAGCAGTACTTA.

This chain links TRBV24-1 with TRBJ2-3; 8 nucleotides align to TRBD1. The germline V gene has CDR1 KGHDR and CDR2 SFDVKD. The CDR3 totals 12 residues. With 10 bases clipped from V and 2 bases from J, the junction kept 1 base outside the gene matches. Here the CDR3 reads CATQGDTDTQYF. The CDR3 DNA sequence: TGTGCCACACAGGGGGACACAGATACGCAGTATTTT.

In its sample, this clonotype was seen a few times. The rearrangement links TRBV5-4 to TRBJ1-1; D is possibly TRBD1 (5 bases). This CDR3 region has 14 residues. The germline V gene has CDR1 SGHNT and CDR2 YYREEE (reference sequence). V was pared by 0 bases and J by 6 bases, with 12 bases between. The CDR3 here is CASSLGGGGSEAFF. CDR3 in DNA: TGTGCCAGCAGCTTGGGGGGCGGGGGGTCTGAAGCTTTCTTT. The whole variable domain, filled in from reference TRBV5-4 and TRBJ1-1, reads ETGVTQSPTHLIKTRGQQVTLRCSSQSGHNTVSWYQQALGQGPQFIFQYYREEENGRGNFPPRFSGLQFPNYSSELNVNALELDDSALYLCASSLGGGGSEAFFGQGTRLTVV.

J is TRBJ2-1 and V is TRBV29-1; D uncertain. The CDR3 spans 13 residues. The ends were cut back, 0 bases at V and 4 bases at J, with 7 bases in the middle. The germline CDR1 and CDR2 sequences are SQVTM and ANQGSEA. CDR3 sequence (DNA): TGCAGCGTTGAAGAAAGCAGTTACAATGAGCAGTTCTTC. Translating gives CSVEESSYNEQFF.

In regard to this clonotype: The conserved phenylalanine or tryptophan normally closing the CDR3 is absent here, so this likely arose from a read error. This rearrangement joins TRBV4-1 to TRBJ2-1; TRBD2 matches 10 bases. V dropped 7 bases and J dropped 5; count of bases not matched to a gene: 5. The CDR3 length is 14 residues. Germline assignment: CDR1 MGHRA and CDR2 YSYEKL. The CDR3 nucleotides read TGCGCCAGCACCCTAGCGGGAGTTGACAATGAGCAGTTCTCC. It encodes CASTLAGVDNEQFS.

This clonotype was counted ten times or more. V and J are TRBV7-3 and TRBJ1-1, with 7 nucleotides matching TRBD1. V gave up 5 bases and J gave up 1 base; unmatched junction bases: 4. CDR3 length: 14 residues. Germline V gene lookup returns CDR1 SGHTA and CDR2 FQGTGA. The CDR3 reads CASSLGTENTEAFF. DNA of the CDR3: TGTGCCAGCAGCCTCGGGACAGAGAACACTGAAGCTTTCTTT.

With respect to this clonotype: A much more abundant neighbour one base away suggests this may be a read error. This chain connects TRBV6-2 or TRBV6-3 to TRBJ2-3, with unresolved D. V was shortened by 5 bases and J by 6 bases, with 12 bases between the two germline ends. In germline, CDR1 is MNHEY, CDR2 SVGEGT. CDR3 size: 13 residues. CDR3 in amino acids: CASSKESWDTQYF. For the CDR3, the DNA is TGTGCCAGCAGTAAGGAGTCGTGGGATACGCAGTATTTT.

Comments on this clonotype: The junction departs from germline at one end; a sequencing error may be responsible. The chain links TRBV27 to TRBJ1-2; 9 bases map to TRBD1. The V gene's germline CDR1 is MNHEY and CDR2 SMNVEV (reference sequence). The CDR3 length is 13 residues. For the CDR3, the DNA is TGTGCAAGCGGTGAACAGGGGGCGGGTGGCTACGCCTTC. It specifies CASGEQGAGGYAF.

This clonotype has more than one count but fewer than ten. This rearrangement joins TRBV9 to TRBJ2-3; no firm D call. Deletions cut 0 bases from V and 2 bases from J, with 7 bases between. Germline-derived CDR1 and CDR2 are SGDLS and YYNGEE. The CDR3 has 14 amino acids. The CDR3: CASSVVGSTDTQYF. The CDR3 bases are TGTGCCAGCAGCGTAGTCGGCTCCACAGATACGCAGTATTTT.

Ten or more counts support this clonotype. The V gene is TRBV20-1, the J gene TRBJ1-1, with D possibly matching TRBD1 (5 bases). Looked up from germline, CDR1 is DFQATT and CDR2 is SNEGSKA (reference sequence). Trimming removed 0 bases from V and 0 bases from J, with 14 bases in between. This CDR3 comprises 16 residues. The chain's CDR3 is CSARDRITGMNTEAFF. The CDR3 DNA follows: TGCAGTGCTAGAGATCGGATAACAGGTATGAACACTGAAGCTTTCTTT.

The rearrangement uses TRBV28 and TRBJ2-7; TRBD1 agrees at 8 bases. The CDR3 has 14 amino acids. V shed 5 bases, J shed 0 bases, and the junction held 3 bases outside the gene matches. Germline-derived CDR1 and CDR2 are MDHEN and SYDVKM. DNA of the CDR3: TGTGCCAGCAGTACCGACAGGGGCTCCTACGAGCAGTACTTC. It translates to CASSTDRGSYEQYF.

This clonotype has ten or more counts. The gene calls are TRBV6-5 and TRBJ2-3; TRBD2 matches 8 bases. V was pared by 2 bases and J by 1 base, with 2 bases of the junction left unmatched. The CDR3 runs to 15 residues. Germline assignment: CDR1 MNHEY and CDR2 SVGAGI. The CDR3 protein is CASSYGAGGTDTQYF. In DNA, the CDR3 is TGTGCCAGCAGTTACGGAGCGGGGGGCACAGATACGCAGTATTTT.

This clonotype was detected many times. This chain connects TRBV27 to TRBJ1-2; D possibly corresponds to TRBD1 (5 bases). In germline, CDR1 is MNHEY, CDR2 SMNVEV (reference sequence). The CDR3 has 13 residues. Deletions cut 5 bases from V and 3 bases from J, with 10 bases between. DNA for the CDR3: TGTGCCAGCAGTGAAACAGGATACTATGGCTACACCTTC. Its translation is CASSETGYYGYTF.

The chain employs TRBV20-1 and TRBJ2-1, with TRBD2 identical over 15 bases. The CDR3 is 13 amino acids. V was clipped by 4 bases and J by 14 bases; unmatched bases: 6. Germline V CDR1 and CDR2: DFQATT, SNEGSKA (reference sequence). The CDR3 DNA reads TGCAGTGCTACGGGACTAGCGGGAGGAGGGGAGTTCTTC. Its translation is CSATGLAGGGEFF.

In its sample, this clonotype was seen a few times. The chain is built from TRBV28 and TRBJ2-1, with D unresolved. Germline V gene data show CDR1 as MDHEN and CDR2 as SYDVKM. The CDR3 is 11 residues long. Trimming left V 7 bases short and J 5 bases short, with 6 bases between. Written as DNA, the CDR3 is TGTGCCAGCAATGCGGACAATGAGCAGTTCTTC. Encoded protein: CASNADNEQFF.